Listed below are T cell receptor beta chains from one sample, sequenced in a study of patients and donors after allogeneic stem cell transplantation. TCRdb re-called the RT-PCR reads through MiXCR, storing one row per CDR3 protein. This sample yields some 880,000 distinct CDR3 sequences, of which more than 15% are seen a single time; 5% to 7.5% belongs to the top ten. The sequenced sample was blood, either unsorted or a sorted T cell fraction (not recorded which). The source of these receptors is a human donor who was either an allogeneic HSCT recipient or a stem cell or donor lymphocyte infusion donor (not recorded which). It is not recorded whose cells these are; they may come from a transplant donor. Each CDR3 is given with its conserved first and last residue. D genes are given only for firm matches. Only some rows state a clone size, as once, few, many or a class for expanded clones.

v_gene	abundance	j_gene	d_gene	CDR3aa	CDR3nt
TRBV11-2	-	TRBJ2-5	TRBD1	CASRRQGRETQYF	TGTGCCAGCAGGAGACAGGGGCGGGAGACCCAGTACTTC
TRBV12-3/TRBV12-4	few	TRBJ2-2	-	CASRPSGAANTGELFF	TGTGCCAGCAGACCTTCCGGGGCAGCGAACACCGGGGAGCTGTTTTTT
TRBV20-1	-	TRBJ1-1	-	CSAREGGLIEAFF	TGCAGTGCTAGAGAGGGGGGGCTAATTGAAGCTTTCTTT
TRBV9	many	TRBJ1-2	TRBD1	CASSAGQGAPYGYTF	TGTGCCAGCAGCGCTGGACAGGGGGCGCCTTATGGCTACACCTTC
TRBV3-1	few	TRBJ1-2	-	CASSQDHAGGYGYTF	TGTGCCAGCAGCCAAGATCATGCAGGTGGCTATGGCTACACCTTC
TRBV12-3/TRBV12-4	few	TRBJ2-2	TRBD1	CASSTYGQAANTGELFF	TGTGCCAGCAGTACCTATGGACAGGCCGCGAACACCGGGGAGCTGTTTTTT
TRBV7-9	few	TRBJ2-3	TRBD2	CASSVLAGLTDTQYF	TGTGCCAGCAGCGTACTAGCGGGACTCACAGATACGCAGTATTTT
TRBV12-3/TRBV12-4	few	TRBJ2-4	-	CASSFYKNIQYF	TGTGCCAGCAGTTTTTACAAAAACATTCAGTACTTC
TRBV6-4	many	TRBJ1-5	-	CASSDPGVGRAFDQPQHF	TGTGCCAGCAGTGACCCGGGGGTTGGTCGGGCTTTCGATCAGCCCCAGCATTTT
TRBV5-1	-	TRBJ2-3	-	CASSLEKLGRNTDTQYF	TGCGCCAGCAGCTTGGAAAAGTTGGGGCGAAACACAGATACGCAGTATTTT
TRBV10-3	few	TRBJ1-1	-	CAIGPLGNTEAFF	TGTGCCATCGGGCCCTTGGGGAACACTGAAGCTTTCTTT
TRBV5-6	few	TRBJ1-2	-	CASSLWRFVYGYTF	TGTGCCAGCAGCTTATGGAGGTTCGTATATGGCTACACCTTC
TRBV11-3	few	TRBJ2-3	TRBD1	CASSPGTGAYTQYF	TGTGCCAGCAGCCCTGGGACAGGGGCGTATACGCAGTATTTT
TRBV4-2	-	TRBJ2-7	TRBD2	CASSQDEAGATYEQYF	TGTGCCAGCAGCCAAGACGAAGCGGGGGCCACCTACGAGCAGTACTTC
TRBV25-1	-	TRBJ2-5	-	CASSEGGLETQYF	TGTGCCAGCAGTGAGGGGGGTCTCGAGACCCAGTACTTC
TRBV5-6	few	TRBJ1-2	-	CASSRVLYGYTF	TGTGCCAGCAGCCGCGTATTGTATGGCTACACCTTC
TRBV28	-	TRBJ1-1	-	CASRLGRSTEAFF	TGTGCCAGCAGACTCGGGAGGAGCACTGAAGCTTTCTTT
TRBV27	many	TRBJ1-1	-	CASSFVVGGEAFF	TGTGCCAGCAGTTTCGTGGTTGGGGGTGAAGCTTTCTTT
TRBV21-1	few	TRBJ2-6	-	CASTSGGTSGANVLTF	TGTGCCAGCACCTCTGGGGGGACCTCTGGGGCCAACGTCCTGACTTTC
TRBV6-1	-	TRBJ2-3	-	CASIQAGLTDTQYF	TGTGCCAGTATACAGGCAGGGCTTACAGATACGCAGTATTTT
TRBV15	-	TRBJ2-1	TRBD2	CATSRDAGTSAYNEQFF	TGTGCCACCAGCAGAGATGCCGGGACTAGCGCCTACAATGAGCAGTTCTTC
TRBV5-6	-	TRBJ2-7	-	CASSFWTGRREQYF	TGTGCCAGCAGCTTTTGGACCGGCCGCCGCGAGCAGTACTTC
TRBV3-1	-	TRBJ2-7	TRBD2	CASSQDRASGGANEQYF	TGTGCCAGCAGCCAAGACAGAGCTAGCGGGGGGGCCAACGAGCAGTACTTC
TRBV20-1	few	TRBJ2-7	TRBD1	CSARDMGKDRAYEQYF	TGCAGTGCTAGAGATATGGGGAAAGACAGGGCCTACGAGCAGTACTTC
TRBV4-1	-	TRBJ2-2	-	CASSQRGSESTGELFF	TGCGCCAGCAGCCAAAGGGGGTCGGAAAGCACCGGGGAGCTGTTTTTT
TRBV7-6	few	TRBJ2-5	TRBD2	CASSSTPFGLAGVRQETQYF	TGTGCCAGCAGCTCTACCCCTTTTGGACTAGCGGGAGTACGCCAAGAGACCCAGTACTTC
TRBV9	few	TRBJ2-7	-	CASSLRRDGYYEQYF	TGTGCCAGCAGCTTGCGCCGGGACGGATACTACGAGCAGTACTTC
TRBV27	-	TRBJ2-7	-	CASRGVGYEQYF	TGTGCCAGCCGGGGAGTGGGGTACGAGCAGTACTTC
TRBV5-6	-	TRBJ2-6	-	CASSFFQGTGANVLTF	TGTGCCAGCAGCTTCTTCCAGGGGACCGGGGCCAACGTCCTGACTTTC
TRBV20-1	-	TRBJ2-5	-	CSASNRKETQYF	TGCAGTGCTAGTAACAGGAAGGAGACCCAGTACTTC
TRBV11-2	-	TRBJ1-2	-	CASGGLGGNYGYTF	TGTGCCAGCGGCGGGCTGGGGGGGAACTATGGCTACACCTTC
TRBV28	few	TRBJ2-6	-	CASSLPRTYRSGANVLTF	TGTGCCAGCAGTTTACCCCGGACATATCGCTCTGGGGCCAACGTCCTGACTTTC
TRBV5-1	many	TRBJ1-2	-	CASSRGDGNSGYTF	TGCGCCAGCAGCCGGGGCGACGGGAACTCTGGCTACACCTTC
TRBV20-1	few	TRBJ1-3	-	CSARDSGAGNTIYF	TGCAGTGCTAGAGACTCAGGGGCTGGAAACACCATATATTTT
TRBV30	few	TRBJ2-2	-	CAWSGEGWTGELFF	TGTGCCTGGAGTGGTGAGGGGTGGACCGGGGAGCTGTTTTTT
TRBV20-1	few	TRBJ1-6	-	CSARDTVRSSYNSPLHF	TGCAGTGCTAGAGATACAGTCCGGAGCTCCTATAATTCACCCCTCCACTTT
TRBV5-1	few	TRBJ2-5	-	CASSPSGGGESQYF	TGCGCCAGCAGCCCGTCTGGAGGGGGCGAGTCCCAGTACTTC
TRBV3-1	-	TRBJ1-4	-	CASSQAAGLGEKLFF	TGTGCCAGCAGCCAAGCTGCGGGCCTGGGTGAAAAACTGTTTTTT
TRBV7-9	-	TRBJ1-6	-	CASSPGTSGHSPLHF	TGTGCCAGCAGCCCCGGGACGTCGGGGCATTCACCCCTCCACTTT
TRBV20-1	few	TRBJ2-5	-	CSAIRAGRTVGETQYF	TGCAGTGCTATCCGCGCAGGGCGGACGGTAGGAGAGACCCAGTACTTC
TRBV3-1	-	TRBJ2-1	TRBD1	CASSLPGQGLNEQFF	TGTGCCAGCAGCCTCCCCGGACAGGGTCTCAATGAGCAGTTCTTC
TRBV4-1	few	TRBJ1-1	-	CASSQVSGTLNTEAFF	TGCGCCAGCAGCCAAGTGTCCGGGACATTGAACACTGAAGCTTTCTTT
TRBV5-4	-	TRBJ2-7	-	CASSWEVWGNEQYF	TGTGCCAGCAGCTGGGAGGTTTGGGGGAACGAGCAGTACTTC
TRBV19	-	TRBJ1-2	-	CASISTGEAGGYTF	TGTGCCAGTATCAGTACGGGAGAGGCTGGCGGCTACACCTTC
TRBV6-1	-	TRBJ2-7	-	CASTTWTDYEQYF	TGTGCCAGCACCACATGGACGGACTACGAGCAGTACTTC
TRBV29-1	few	TRBJ1-2	-	CSVYSQAEGYTF	TGCAGCGTTTACTCCCAAGCAGAGGGCTACACCTTC
TRBV7-9	-	TRBJ2-7	-	CATTGGIYEQYF	TGTGCCACCACTGGGGGTATCTACGAGCAGTACTTC